The T cell receptor (beta chain) under discussion was sequenced for a study of cytomegalovirus exposure and HLA in healthy donors. Looking at the study overall: There were 65 million to 85 million unique TCRs (from HLA-typed donors) in an early data release. Study-level points and caveats: More clonal expansion characterized HLA-associated TCR beta chains than equally common others in a later analysis.

Both 60 Vbeta primers and 13 Jbeta primers went into the PCR. Using immunoSEQ multiplex PCR, the repertoire was profiled, and TCRdb retains in-frame clones only, with some absent. The table has tens of thousands of clones, about 73% seen once. CDR1 and CDR2 from the germline V gene are DFQATT and SNEGSKA (reference sequence). Trimming took 6 bases from V and 8 from J, leaving 13 bases between them. The CDR3 extends over 11 amino acids. Comment on this clone: Its target is unknown.

The sequencing sample was made of PBMCs. The rearrangement links TRBV20-1 to TRBJ1-1; D uncertain. This TCR derives from a woman aged 30 to 39 in good health and CMV-seronegative. As DNA, the CDR3 is TGCAGTGCAGTACCTGGGGAGGAAGCTTTCTTT. Translating it yields CSAVPGEEAFF.